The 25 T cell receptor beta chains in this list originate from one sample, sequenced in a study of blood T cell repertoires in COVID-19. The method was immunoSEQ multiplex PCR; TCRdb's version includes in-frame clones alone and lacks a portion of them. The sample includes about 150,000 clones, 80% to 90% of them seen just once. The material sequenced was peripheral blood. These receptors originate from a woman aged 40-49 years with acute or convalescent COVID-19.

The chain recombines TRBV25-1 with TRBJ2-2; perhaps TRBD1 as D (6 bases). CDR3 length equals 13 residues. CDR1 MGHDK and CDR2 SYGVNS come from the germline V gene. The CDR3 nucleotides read TGTGCAGGGGGACATACAAACACCGGGGAGCTGTTTTTT. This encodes CAGGHTNTGELFF.

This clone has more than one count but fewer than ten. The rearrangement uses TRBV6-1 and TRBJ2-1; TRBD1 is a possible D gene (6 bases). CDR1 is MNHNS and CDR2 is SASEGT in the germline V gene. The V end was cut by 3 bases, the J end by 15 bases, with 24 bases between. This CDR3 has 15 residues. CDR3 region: CASSDRAPGALGRFF. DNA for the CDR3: TGTGCCAGCAGTGATCGGGCGCCAGGGGCTCTCGGTAGGTTCTTC.

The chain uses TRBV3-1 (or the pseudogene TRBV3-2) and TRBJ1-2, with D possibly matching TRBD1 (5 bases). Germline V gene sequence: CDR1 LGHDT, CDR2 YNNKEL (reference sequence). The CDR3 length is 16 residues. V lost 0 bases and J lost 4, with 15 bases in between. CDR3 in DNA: TGTGCCAGCAGCCAAGATACGTGGGTGGGGCTCTATGGCTACACCTTC. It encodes CASSQDTWVGLYGYTF.

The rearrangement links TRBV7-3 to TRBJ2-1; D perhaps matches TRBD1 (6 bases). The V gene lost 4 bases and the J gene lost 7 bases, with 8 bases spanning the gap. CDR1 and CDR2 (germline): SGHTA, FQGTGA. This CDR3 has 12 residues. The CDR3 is CASSYTGNEQFF. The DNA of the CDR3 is TGTGCCAGCAGCTACACAGGGAATGAGCAGTTCTTC.

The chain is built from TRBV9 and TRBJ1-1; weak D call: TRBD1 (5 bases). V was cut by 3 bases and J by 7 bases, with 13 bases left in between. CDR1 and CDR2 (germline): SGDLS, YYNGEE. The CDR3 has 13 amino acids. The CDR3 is CASSAQGLDEAFF. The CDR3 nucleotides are TGTGCCAGCAGCGCCCAGGGTTTGGATGAAGCTTTCTTT.

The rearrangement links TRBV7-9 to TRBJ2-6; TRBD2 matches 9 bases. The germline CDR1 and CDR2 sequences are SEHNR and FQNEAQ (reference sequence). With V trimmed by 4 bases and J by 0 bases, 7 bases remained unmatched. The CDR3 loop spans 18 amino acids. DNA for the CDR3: TGTGCCAGCAGCTCCATAGCGGGAGCCTACTCTGGGGCCAACGTCCTGACTTTC. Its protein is CASSSIAGAYSGANVLTF.

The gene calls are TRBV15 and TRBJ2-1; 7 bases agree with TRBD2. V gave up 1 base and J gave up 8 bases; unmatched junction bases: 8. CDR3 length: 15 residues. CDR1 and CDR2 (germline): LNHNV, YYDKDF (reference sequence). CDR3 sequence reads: CATSRAGRDFDEQFF. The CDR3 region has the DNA TGTGCCACCAGCAGAGCTGGGAGGGATTTCGATGAGCAGTTCTTC.

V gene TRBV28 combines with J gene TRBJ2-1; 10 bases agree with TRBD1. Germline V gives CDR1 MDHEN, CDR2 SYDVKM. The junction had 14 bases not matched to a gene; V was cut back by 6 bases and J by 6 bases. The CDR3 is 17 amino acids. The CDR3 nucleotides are TGTGCCAGCAGCCCTATCGGGCCGGGACAGGGGATCAATGAGCAGTTCTTC. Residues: CASSPIGPGQGINEQFF.

CDR3 DNA sequence: TGTGCCAGCAGTCATAACCCGGGTTCCGGAACACTGGAAGCTTTCTTT. It is translated as CASSHNPGSGTLEAFF. J is TRBJ1-1 and V is TRBV2, with D unresolved. The CDR3 is made up of 16 amino acids. Looked up from germline, CDR1 is SNHLY and CDR2 is FYNNEI. V was trimmed by 5 bases and J by 8 bases, leaving 24 bases between them. Together with reference TRBV2 and TRBJ1-1, the CDR3 gives the full variable domain: EPEVTQTPSHQVTQMGQEVILRCVPISNHLYFYWYRQILGQKVEFLVSFYNNEISEKSEIFDDQFSVERPDGSNFTLKIRSTKLEDSAMYFCASSHNPGSGTLEAFFGQGTRLTVV.

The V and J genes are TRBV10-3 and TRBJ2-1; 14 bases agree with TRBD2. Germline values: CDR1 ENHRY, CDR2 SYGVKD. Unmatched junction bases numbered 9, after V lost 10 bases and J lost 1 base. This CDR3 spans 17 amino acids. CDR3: CATARLAGGKSYNEQFF. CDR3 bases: TGTGCCACAGCTAGACTAGCGGGGGGGAAATCCTACAATGAGCAGTTCTTC.

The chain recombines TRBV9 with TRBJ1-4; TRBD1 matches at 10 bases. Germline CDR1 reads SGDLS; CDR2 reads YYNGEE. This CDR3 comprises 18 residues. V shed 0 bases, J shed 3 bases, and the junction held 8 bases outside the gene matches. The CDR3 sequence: CASSVGTGQGSSNEKLFF. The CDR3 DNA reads TGTGCCAGCAGCGTAGGGACGGGACAGGGGTCCTCTAATGAAAAACTGTTTTTT.

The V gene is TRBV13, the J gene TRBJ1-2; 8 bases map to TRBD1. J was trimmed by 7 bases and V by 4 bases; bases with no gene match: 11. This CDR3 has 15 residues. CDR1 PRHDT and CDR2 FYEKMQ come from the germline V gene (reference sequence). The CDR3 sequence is CASSSYTTGEGGYTF. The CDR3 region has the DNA TGTGCCAGCAGCTCCTACACGACAGGGGAGGGTGGCTACACCTTC.

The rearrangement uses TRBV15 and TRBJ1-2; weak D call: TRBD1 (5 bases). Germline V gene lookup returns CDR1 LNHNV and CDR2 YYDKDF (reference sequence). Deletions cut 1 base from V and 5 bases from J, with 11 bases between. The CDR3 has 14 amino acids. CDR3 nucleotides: TGTGCCACCAGCAGAGGGGGGGGGAGGTATGGCTACACCTTC. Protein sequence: CATSRGGGRYGYTF.

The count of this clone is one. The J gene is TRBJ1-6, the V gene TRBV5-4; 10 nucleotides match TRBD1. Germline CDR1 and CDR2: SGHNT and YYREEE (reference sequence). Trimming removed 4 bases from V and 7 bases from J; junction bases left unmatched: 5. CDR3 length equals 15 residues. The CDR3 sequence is CASSLPDRGNSPLHF. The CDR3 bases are TGTGCCAGCAGCCTACCGGACAGGGGGAATTCACCCCTCCACTTT.

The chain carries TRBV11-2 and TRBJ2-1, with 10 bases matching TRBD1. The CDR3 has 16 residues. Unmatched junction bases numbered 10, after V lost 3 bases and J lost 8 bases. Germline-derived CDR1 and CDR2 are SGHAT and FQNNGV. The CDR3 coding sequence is TGTGCCAGCAGCTTGGCCCGGACAGGGGGGGCGCATGAGCAGTTCTTC. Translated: CASSLARTGGAHEQFF.

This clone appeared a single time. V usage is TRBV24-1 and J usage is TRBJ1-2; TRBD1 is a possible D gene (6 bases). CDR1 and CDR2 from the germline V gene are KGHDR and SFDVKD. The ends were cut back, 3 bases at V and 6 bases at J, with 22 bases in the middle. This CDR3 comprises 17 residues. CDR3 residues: CATSDPFPETGLDGYTF. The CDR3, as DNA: TGTGCCACCAGTGATCCATTCCCCGAAACAGGGCTGGATGGCTACACCTTC.

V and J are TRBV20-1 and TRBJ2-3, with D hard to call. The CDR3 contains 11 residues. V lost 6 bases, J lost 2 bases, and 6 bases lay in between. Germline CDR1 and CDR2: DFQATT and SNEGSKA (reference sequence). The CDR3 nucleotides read TGCAGTGCCCTTAACACAGATACGCAGTATTTT. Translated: CSALNTDTQYF.

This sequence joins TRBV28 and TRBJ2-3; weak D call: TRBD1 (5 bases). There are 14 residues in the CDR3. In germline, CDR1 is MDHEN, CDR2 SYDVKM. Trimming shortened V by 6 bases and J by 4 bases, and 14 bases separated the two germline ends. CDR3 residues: CASSVGLGADTQYF. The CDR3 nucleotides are TGTGCCAGCAGCGTGGGGTTAGGGGCAGATACGCAGTATTTT.

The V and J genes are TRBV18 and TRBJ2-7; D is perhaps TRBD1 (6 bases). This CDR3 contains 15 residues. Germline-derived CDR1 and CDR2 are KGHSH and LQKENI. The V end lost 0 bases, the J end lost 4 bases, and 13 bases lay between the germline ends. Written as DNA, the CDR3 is TGTGCCAGCTCACCACCGCAGGGGCAGGTGTACGAGCAGTACTTC. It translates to CASSPPQGQVYEQYF.

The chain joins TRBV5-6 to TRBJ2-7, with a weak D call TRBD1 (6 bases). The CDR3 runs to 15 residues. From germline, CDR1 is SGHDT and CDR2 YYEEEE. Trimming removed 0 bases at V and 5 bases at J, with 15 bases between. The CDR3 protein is CASSLEGTKRDEQYF. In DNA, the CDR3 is TGTGCCAGCAGCTTGGAAGGGACAAAGCGCGACGAGCAGTACTTC.

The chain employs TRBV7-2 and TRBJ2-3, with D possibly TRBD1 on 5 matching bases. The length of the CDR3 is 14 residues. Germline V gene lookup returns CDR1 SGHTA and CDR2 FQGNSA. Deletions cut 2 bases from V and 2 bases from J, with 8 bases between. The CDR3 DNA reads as TGTGCCAGCAGCTTAATCAGGGTCACAGATACGCAGTATTTT. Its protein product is CASSLIRVTDTQYF.

CDR3: CATSRGGRAFNEQYF. CDR3 nucleotides: TGTGCCACCAGCAGAGGTGGCAGGGCTTTTAACGAGCAGTACTTC. This chain uses TRBV15 with TRBJ2-7; D is perhaps TRBD1 (5 bases). Germline V gene lookup returns CDR1 LNHNV and CDR2 YYDKDF (reference sequence). The V end lost 1 base, the J end lost 5 bases, and 15 bases lay between the germline ends. The CDR3 sequence is 15 residues long. The whole variable domain, filled in from reference TRBV15 and TRBJ2-7, reads DAMVIQNPRYQVTQFGKPVTLSCSQTLNHNVMYWYQQKSSQAPKLLFHYYDKDFNNEADTPDNFQSRRPNTSFCFLDIRSPGLGDTAMYLCATSRGGRAFNEQYFGPGTRLTVT.

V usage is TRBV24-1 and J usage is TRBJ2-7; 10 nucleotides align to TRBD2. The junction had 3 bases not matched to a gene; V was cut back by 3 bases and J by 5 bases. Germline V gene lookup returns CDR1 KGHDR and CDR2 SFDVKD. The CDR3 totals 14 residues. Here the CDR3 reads CATSDSGGGDEQYF. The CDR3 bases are TGTGCCACCAGTGATAGCGGGGGGGGCGACGAGCAGTACTTC.

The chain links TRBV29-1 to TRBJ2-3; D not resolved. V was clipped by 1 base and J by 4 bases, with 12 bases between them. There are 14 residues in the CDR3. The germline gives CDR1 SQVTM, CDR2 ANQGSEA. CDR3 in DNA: TGCAGCGTTGAAGTCACTCAGAGGTCAGATACGCAGTATTTT. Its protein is CSVEVTQRSDTQYF.

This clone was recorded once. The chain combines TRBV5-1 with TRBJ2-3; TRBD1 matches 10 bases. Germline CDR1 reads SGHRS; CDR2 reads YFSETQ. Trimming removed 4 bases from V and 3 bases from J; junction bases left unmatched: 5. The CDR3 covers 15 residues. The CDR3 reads CASSLGTGVTDTQYF. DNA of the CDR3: TGCGCCAGCAGCCTCGGGACAGGGGTTACAGATACGCAGTATTTT.